This T cell receptor (beta chain) came from a study of response to subunit inactivated influenza vaccine. This clonotype was seen a few times. TCRdb re-called the RT-PCR reads through MiXCR, storing one row per CDR3 protein. Here the sample spans fewer than 650,000 distinct CDR3 sequences, 10% to 15% being singletons. V dropped 5 bases and J dropped 1 base, with 12 bases sitting between them. CDR3 size: 15 residues. Germline CDR1 and CDR2: SEHNR and FQNEAQ (reference sequence). The starting material was PBMCs from blood, obtained 35 to 45 days after vaccination. This rearrangement joins TRBV7-9 to TRBJ2-1; D gene ambiguous. This TCR came from a man aged 50 to 59 who received an inactivated influenza vaccine. The CDR3 sequence is CASSDYMGSYNEQFF. DNA of the CDR3: TGTGCCAGCAGCGATTACATGGGGTCCTACAATGAGCAGTTCTTC.